The 11 T cell receptor beta chains reported below all come from one sample, sequenced in a study of blood T cell repertoires in COVID-19. Assay used: immunoSEQ multiplex PCR; TCRdb lists only in-frame clones, some missing. The sample consists of 200,000 or so clones, 80% to 85% of them appearing once. The specimen was PBMCs or T cells enriched from blood (not recorded which). These receptors originate from a man aged 40-49 years who had recovered from COVID-19.

This clone was counted a few times. The chain carries TRBV7-2 and TRBJ2-1, with D perhaps matching TRBD2 (6 bases). In germline, CDR1 is SGHTA, CDR2 FQGNSA. The CDR3 extends over 13 amino acids. Trimming took 4 bases from V and 3 from J, leaving 7 bases between them. This chain's CDR3 is CASSSGLYNEQFF. Written as DNA, the CDR3 is TGTGCCAGCAGCTCGGGACTCTACAATGAGCAGTTCTTC. The complete variable domain, with remaining parts taken from reference TRBV7-2 and TRBJ2-1, reads GAGVSQSPSNKVTEKGKDVELRCDPISGHTALYWYRQSLGQGLEFLIYFQGNSAPDKSGLPSDRFSAERTGGSVSTLTIQRTQQEDSAVYLCASSSGLYNEQFFGPGTRLTVL.

In this sample, this clone turned up once. This chain uses TRBV10-3 with TRBJ1-2; 8 bases align to TRBD1. CDR1 and CDR2 from the germline V gene are ENHRY and SYGVKD. V lost 4 bases, J lost 4 bases, and 5 bases stayed unmatched. The length of the CDR3 is 14 residues. CDR3 amino acids: CAISVDRASYGYTF. As DNA, the CDR3 is TGTGCCATCAGTGTGGACAGGGCAAGCTATGGCTACACCTTC.

The chain uses TRBV4-3 and TRBJ1-5; D is uncertain. From germline, CDR1 is LGHNA and CDR2 YSLEER. V dropped 4 bases and J dropped 9 bases, with 19 bases sitting between them. The CDR3 contains 15 residues. As DNA, the CDR3 is TGCGCCAGCAGCCTCCCGTTCGGTCGCCGTTGGCCCCAGCATTTT. This encodes CASSLPFGRRWPQHF.

The rearrangement links TRBV19 to TRBJ2-1; D remains unclear. CDR1 and CDR2 from the germline V gene are LNHDA and SQIVND (reference sequence). The CDR3 loop spans 15 amino acids. The germline V and J ends were trimmed by 7 bases and 0 bases, with 13 bases remaining between them. CDR3 coding DNA: TGTGCCAGTAAAATCGACACGAGCTCCTACAATGAGCAGTTCTTC. This translates into CASKIDTSSYNEQFF.

The chain has TRBV7-6 and TRBJ2-5; D gene ambiguous. The ends were cut back, 0 bases at V and 5 bases at J, with 7 bases in the middle. Per germline, CDR1 SGHVS and CDR2 FNYEAQ. The CDR3 runs 13 residues. CDR3 region: CASSLAARETQYF. DNA of the CDR3: TGTGCCAGCAGCTTAGCAGCGCGGGAGACCCAGTACTTC.

This clone came up a few times. The V gene is TRBV9, the J gene TRBJ1-2, with 11 bases that match TRBD1. CDR1 is SGDLS and CDR2 is YYNGEE in the germline V gene. The CDR3 is made up of 15 amino acids. J was trimmed by 5 bases and V by 3 bases; bases with no gene match: 6. CDR3 DNA sequence: TGTGCCAGCAGCGGGACAGGGGGCGCGCGGTATGGCTACACCTTC. Amino acids: CASSGTGGARYGYTF.

The V gene is TRBV19, the J gene TRBJ2-2; the match to TRBD1 covers 10 bases. J gave up 4 bases and V 1 base, and 9 bases lay outside the gene matches. CDR3 size: 18 residues. Per the germline V gene, CDR1 is LNHDA and CDR2 is SQIVND (reference sequence). For the CDR3, the DNA is TGTGCCAGTAGTATAGCTCCCCGACAGGGGGCGGCCACCGGGGAGCTGTTTTTT. Translated: CASSIAPRQGAATGELFF.

The chain combines TRBV2 with TRBJ1-2; 10 bases map to TRBD1. The CDR3 is 14 residues long. Germline V lookup: CDR1 SNHLY, CDR2 FYNNEI. The J segment lost 2 bases and the V segment lost 4 bases, leaving 1 base of the junction unmatched. Here the CDR3 DNA reads TGTGCCAGCAGTGTGGACAGGGGGAACTATGGCTACACCTTC. Amino acids: CASSVDRGNYGYTF. The variable domain in full, with the rest retrieved from reference TRBV2 and TRBJ1-2, is EPEVTQTPSHQVTQMGQEVILRCVPISNHLYFYWYRQILGQKVEFLVSFYNNEISEKSEIFDDQFSVERPDGSNFTLKIRSTKLEDSAMYFCASSVDRGNYGYTFGSGTRLTVV.

The gene calls are TRBV6-6 and TRBJ2-3, with TRBD2 matching over 7 bases. Per germline, CDR1 MNHNY and CDR2 SVGAGI (reference sequence). This CDR3 spans 14 amino acids. V lost 5 bases to trimming and J lost 3 bases; unmatched junction nucleotides: 5. In DNA, the CDR3 is TGTGCCAGCAGTCCCGGGACTAATACAGATACGCAGTATTTT. Its translation: CASSPGTNTDTQYF.

The chain joins TRBV11-2 to TRBJ1-6; 10 bases map to TRBD1. The CDR3 runs to 14 residues. V lost 5 bases, J lost 10 bases, and 5 bases stayed unmatched. CDR1 and CDR2 (germline): SGHAT, FQNNGV. The CDR3 DNA reads TGTGCCAGCAGCGCGGGACAGGGGTTATCACCCCTCCACTTT. Protein product: CASSAGQGLSPLHF.

This chain links TRBV2 with TRBJ1-5; D unclear. Germline V gene sequence: CDR1 SNHLY, CDR2 FYNNEI. V was shortened by 4 bases and J by 6 bases, with 7 bases between the two germline ends. The CDR3 loop spans 12 amino acids. CDR3 loop: CASSGGGQPQHF. Written as DNA, the CDR3 is TGTGCCAGCAGTGGCGGAGGTCAGCCCCAGCATTTT. The whole variable domain, filled in from reference TRBV2 and TRBJ1-5, reads EPEVTQTPSHQVTQMGQEVILRCVPISNHLYFYWYRQILGQKVEFLVSFYNNEISEKSEIFDDQFSVERPDGSNFTLKIRSTKLEDSAMYFCASSGGGQPQHFGDGTRLSIL.